This T cell receptor (beta chain) stems from a study of blood T cell repertoires in COVID-19. The overall study: Sites in the United States, Italy and Spain provided acute and convalescent COVID-19 samples. T cells, B-cell-depleted T cells, or PBMCs supplied cDNA or gDNA.

In germline, CDR1 is SGDLS, CDR2 YYNGEE. The CDR3 has 15 amino acids. Trimming took 1 base from V and 3 from J; bases not matched to a gene: 4. As handled by the study authors: Nucleated cell counts were estimated from reference gene primer amplification. Clones were sequenced by immunoSEQ multiplex PCR, and TCRdb holds only the in-frame ones, with some missing. V, J and clone size are taken as reported in that table, and D and trimming were inferred from the DNA itself. The sample lists 85,000 to 90,000 clones; 75% to 90% were seen once. The chain carries TRBV9 and TRBJ2-7; 10 nucleotides line up with TRBD2. The sample taken for sequencing was peripheral blood. This TCR was recovered from a woman older than 75 with active COVID-19. This CDR3 is CASSVSGTSVYEQYF. In DNA form, the CDR3 reads TGTGCCAGCAGCGTATCGGGGACTAGCGTCTACGAGCAGTACTTC.